Listed here are 27 T cell receptor beta chains from one sample, sequenced in a study of metastatic and nonmetastatic thyroid tumors. TCRdb re-analyzed the PCR reads using MiXCR. The sample lists 11,000 to 15,000 clones, 25% to 30% occurring once. All patients were untreated before thyroid surgery. Sequencing used tumor tissue. Receptors originate from a female donor with papillary thyroid cancer or a benign thyroid nodule (not recorded which). Some clones in this sample may be carry-over from other donors' samples.

As for this clone: Compared with germline, one end of the junction differs, possibly owing to a read error. The V call is TRBV20-1, the J call TRBJ2-7; either TRBD1 or TRBD2 may supply D (5 bases each). This CDR3 spans 16 amino acids. Germline assignment: CDR1 DFQATT and CDR2 SNEGSKA (reference sequence). The DNA of the CDR3 is TGCAGTACTAGAGATGTCCCCCGGGACGGAAACTACGAGCAGTACTTC. Translated: CSTRDVPRDGNYEQYF.

This clone has ten or more counts. A much larger clone is a single base away; this may be a read error. Different DNA sequences within this sample yield the same CDR3. The chain recombines TRBV15 with TRBJ2-1; D unclear. Looked up from germline, CDR1 is LNHNV and CDR2 is YYDKDF (reference sequence). The V gene lost 2 bases and the J gene lost 15 bases, with 14 bases spanning the gap. This CDR3 spans 12 amino acids. The CDR3 DNA is TGTGCCACCAGCAGATTGCCCGAGCCAGCGTTCTTC. Translation gives CATSRLPEPAFF.

Sample share makes this clone medium-sized. CDR3 sequence: CASSPAGAQYTIYF. In nucleotides, the CDR3 is TGTGCCAGCAGTCCGGCGGGGGCCCAGTACACCATATATTTT. The chain links TRBV28 to TRBJ1-3, with a tentative D call TRBD1 (6 bases). V was cut by 5 bases and J by 8 bases, with 16 bases left in between. The CDR3 is 14 amino acids. CDR1 and CDR2 (germline): MDHEN, SYDVKM.

This clone was seen at least ten times. This may arise from a read error, as a much more abundant clone is one base away. This chain joins TRBV20-1 and TRBJ2-1, with 8 nucleotides matching TRBD2. Germline CDR1 and CDR2: DFQATT and SNEGSKA (reference sequence). Trimming removed 4 bases from V and 2 bases from J; junction bases left unmatched: 7. The CDR3 sequence is 15 residues long. CDR3 region: CSANPERETYNEQFF. CDR3 DNA: TGCAGTGCTAACCCGGAGCGGGAGACCTACAATGAGCAGTTCTTC.

This clone showed up many times. The chain employs TRBV10-3 and TRBJ2-1, with TRBD2 matching 10 bases. Germline V gene data show CDR1 as ENHRY and CDR2 as SYGVKD. V lost 3 bases, J lost 10 bases, and 6 bases stayed unmatched. CDR3 length equals 14 residues. CDR3 loop: CAISDEREGREQFF. Written as DNA, the CDR3 is TGTGCCATCAGTGATGAGCGGGAGGGCCGGGAGCAGTTCTTC.

This clone qualifies as medium-sized. The chain carries TRBV6-1 and TRBJ1-2; 11 bases match TRBD1. CDR1 and CDR2 from the germline V gene are MNHNS and SASEGT. The V and J ends lost 8 bases and 2 bases, in that order; junction bases with no gene match: 13. There are 17 residues in the CDR3. This CDR3 is CASDSRGQGAVNYGYTF. CDR3 sequence (DNA): TGTGCCAGCGACTCGCGAGGACAGGGGGCTGTGAACTATGGCTACACCTTC.

This clone was recorded at least ten times. CDR3 coding DNA: TGTGCCAGCAGCCAAGATCACAGGGTGGCAGATACGCAGTATTTT. Protein sequence: CASSQDHRVADTQYF. This chain uses TRBV4-2 with TRBJ2-3; D is possibly TRBD1 (6 bases). The CDR3 sequence is 15 residues long. CDR1 LGHNA and CDR2 YNFKEQ come from the germline V gene. Trimming took off 0 bases at V and 4 bases at J, with 11 bases between the two ends.

Points on this clone: Its ends do not fully match the called genes, so a read error is possible. The chain carries TRBV6-1 and TRBJ1-4; maybe TRBD1 (5 bases). This CDR3 has 15 residues. Germline-derived CDR1 and CDR2 are MNHNS and SASEGT. CDR3 sequence: CVSSGIGATNEKLFF. The CDR3, as DNA: TGTGTCAGCAGTGGAATAGGGGCAACTAATGAAAAACTGTTTTTT.

The rearrangement links TRBV5-4 to TRBJ2-5; D possibly corresponds to TRBD1 (6 bases). CDR3 length: 14 residues. From germline, CDR1 is SGHNT and CDR2 YYREEE (reference sequence). V was pared by 10 bases and J by 10 bases, with 26 bases between. The CDR3 DNA is TGTGCCGGGGGTACCAGCAGGGGCGGAGATATCCAGTACTTC. Its translation: CAGGTSRGGDIQYF.

This clone was recorded at least ten times. The chain is built from TRBV5-1 and TRBJ1-6; D gene unclear. This CDR3 is built from 14 residues. Germline loops: CDR1 SGHRS, CDR2 YFSETQ. The V gene lost 4 bases and the J gene lost 9 bases, with 14 bases spanning the gap. CDR3 residues: CASSPPNPSSPLHF. As DNA, the CDR3 is TGCGCCAGCAGCCCGCCGAACCCTAGTTCACCCCTCCACTTT.

The chain couples TRBV20-1 to TRBJ2-7, with no clear D. V lost 1 base and J lost 6, with 10 bases in between. Germline CDR1 DFQATT, CDR2 SNEGSKA (reference sequence). The CDR3 runs 12 residues. The CDR3 region has the DNA TGCAGTGCTAGAGTGAGTAGCTTCGAGCAGTACTTC. Translated, it gives CSARVSSFEQYF.

This clone was recorded a few times. Sequence at one end of the junction differs from germline and may be a read error. The CDR3 DNA reads as TGTGCCACCAGCGAAAGGGTTAACACAGATACGCAGTACTTT. This sequence encodes CATSERVNTDTQYF. J is TRBJ2-3 and V is TRBV24-1; no definite D call. This CDR3 comprises 14 residues. Germline CDR1 is KGHDR and CDR2 is SFDVKD.

This clone was seen more than once but under ten times. The rearrangement links TRBV7-2 to TRBJ2-7; the D call may be TRBD1 or TRBD2 (5 bases each). CDR1 is SGHTA and CDR2 is FQGNSA in the germline V gene. Trimming removed 3 bases at V and 6 bases at J, with 12 bases between. The CDR3 sequence is 13 residues long. The chain's CDR3 is CASSFMRDGEQYF. CDR3 DNA sequence: TGTGCCAGCAGCTTTATGAGGGACGGCGAGCAGTACTTC.

Remarks on this clone: At one of its ends the junction is not consistent with the germline gene, which may arise from a read error. The chain joins TRBV12-5 to TRBJ2-2; TRBD2 aligns across 11 bases. This CDR3 contains 17 residues. Germline-derived CDR1 and CDR2 are LGHNT and FRNRAP. DNA of the CDR3: TGTGCTAGTGGTTTGGTACCTAGCGGGAGGAACACCTGGGATCTGTTTTTT. This translates into CASGLVPSGRNTWDLFF. Using reference TRBV12-5 and TRBJ2-2 for the parts outside the CDR3, the full variable domain is DARVTQTPRHKVTEMGQEVTMRCQPILGHNTVFWYRQTMMQGLELLAYFRNRAPLDDSGMPKDRFSAEMPDATLATLKIQPSEPRDSAVYFCASGLVPSGRNTWDLFFGEGSRLTVL.

This chain's CDR3 is CASSPTDVVGVYTF. CDR3 nucleotides: TGTGCCAGCTCACCAACCGACGTTGTAGGTGTCTACACCTTC. The chain is built from TRBV18 and TRBJ1-2; D is unclear. Per the germline V gene, CDR1 is KGHSH and CDR2 is LQKENI. Trimming took off 2 bases at V and 10 bases at J, with 17 bases between the two ends. The CDR3 runs to 14 residues.

Many counts were recorded for this clone. This may arise from a read error, as a much more abundant clone is one base away. Here the CDR3 omits its conserved ending phenylalanine or tryptophan, so a read error is the likely source. The rearrangement uses TRBV29-1 and TRBJ1-3; maybe TRBD1 (6 bases). The CDR3 is 11 residues long. V was shortened by 4 bases and J by 5 bases, with 6 bases between the two germline ends. CDR1 and CDR2 (germline): SQVTM, ANQGSEA. DNA for the CDR3: TGCAGCGTTGGGGACAGAAACACCATATATCTT. This encodes CSVGDRNTIYL.

By share of the sample, this clone is medium-sized. V gene TRBV6-1 combines with J gene TRBJ1-4, with TRBD1 matching 8 bases. V trimming: 5 bases; J trimming: 8 bases; junction bases outside the gene matches: 7. The CDR3 is made up of 14 amino acids. Germline V gene data show CDR1 as MNHNS and CDR2 as SASEGT. Written as DNA, the CDR3 is TGTGCCAGCAGTTCCCGGACAGGGTGGGAAAAACTGTTTTTT. Amino acid sequence: CASSSRTGWEKLFF.

By sample fraction, this clone is medium-sized (0.01 to 0.1%). The gene calls are TRBV12-3 or TRBV12-4 and TRBJ2-3, with 13 nucleotides matching TRBD2. With 5 bases clipped from V and 5 bases from J, the junction kept 10 bases outside the gene matches. The length of the CDR3 is 17 residues. The CDR3 loop reads CASSLGTSGRGRDTQYF. DNA of the CDR3: TGTGCCAGCAGTCTGGGAACTAGCGGGAGGGGGAGAGATACGCAGTATTTT.

The V gene is TRBV20-1, the J gene TRBJ1-1, with D possibly TRBD1 on 6 matching bases. The CDR3 runs to 14 residues. V shed 3 bases and J shed 3 bases, with 14 bases lying between them. Germline CDR1 DFQATT, CDR2 SNEGSKA (reference sequence). CDR3 amino acids: CSARSPGAHTEAFF. CDR3 in DNA: TGCAGTGCTAGGTCCCCAGGGGCCCACACTGAAGCTTTCTTT.

This clone was detected ten times or more. The chain couples TRBV2 to TRBJ2-5; the match to TRBD1 covers 8 bases. Trimming took 4 bases from V and 3 from J; bases not matched to a gene: 1. CDR1 and CDR2 (germline): SNHLY, FYNNEI. The CDR3 consists of 13 residues. Written as DNA, the CDR3 is TGTGCCAGCAGTGGGACAGGGAAAGAGACCCAGTACTTC. Translation: CASSGTGKETQYF.

This clone was picked up one time. The chain employs TRBV7-3 and TRBJ2-7; D ambiguous. Germline V gene data show CDR1 as SGHTA and CDR2 as FQGTGA. The CDR3 contains 14 residues. V lost 7 bases to trimming and J lost 2 bases, with 15 bases between them. The CDR3, as DNA: TGTGCCAGCATCCCCCCGGATTCTGCCTACGAGCAGTACTTC. It translates to CASIPPDSAYEQYF.

By proportion, this clone is medium-sized. CDR3 loop: CASSPVQDEQFF. As DNA, the CDR3 is TGTGCCAGCAGCCCCGTCCAGGATGAGCAGTTCTTC. This rearrangement joins TRBV7-9 to TRBJ2-1; D is unclear. Germline loops: CDR1 SEHNR, CDR2 FQNEAQ (reference sequence). The CDR3 consists of 12 residues. The V and J ends lost 5 bases and 8 bases respectively, with 10 bases between them. Variable domain in full (rest from reference TRBV7-9 and TRBJ2-1): DTGVSQNPRHKITKRGQNVTFRCDPISEHNRLYWYRQTLGQGPEFLTYFQNEAQLEKSRLLSDRFSAERPKGSFSTLEIQRTEQGDSAMYLCASSPVQDEQFFGPGTRLTVL.

The CDR3: CASSVKGGERGNEQFF. The CDR3 coding sequence is TGTGCCAGCAGCGTGAAGGGGGGGGAAAGGGGCAATGAGCAGTTCTTC. This chain uses TRBV11-2 with TRBJ2-1; D may be TRBD2 (7 bases). Germline V gene lookup returns CDR1 SGHAT and CDR2 FQNNGV. With 5 bases removed from V and 6 bases from J, the gap between germline ends came to 20 bases. There are 16 residues in the CDR3.

This clone was counted at least ten times. This chain links TRBV11-2 with TRBJ2-2; D might be TRBD1 (6 bases). The CDR3 consists of 13 residues. Trimming removed 3 bases from V and 7 bases from J, with 9 bases in between. Germline CDR1 SGHAT, CDR2 FQNNGV. The CDR3 nucleotides are TGTGCCAGCAGCTTCCCAGGGGTCGGGGAGCTGTTTTTT. It encodes CASSFPGVGELFF.

The V call is TRBV28, the J call TRBJ2-2; tentatively, D is TRBD1 (5 bases). The V gene's germline CDR1 is MDHEN and CDR2 SYDVKM. V lost 8 bases to trimming and J lost 1 base, with 8 bases between them. The CDR3 runs 13 residues. The CDR3 reads CASADRNTGELFF. The DNA for the CDR3 is TGTGCCAGCGCCGACAGGAACACCGGGGAGCTGTTTTTT.

The rearrangement joins TRBV6-2 or TRBV6-3 to TRBJ1-3, with D hard to call. The germline gives CDR1 MNHEY, CDR2 SVGEGT. Trimming removed 6 bases at V and 2 bases at J, with 8 bases between. The CDR3 is made up of 13 amino acids. DNA of the CDR3: TGTGCCAGCAGCGATATGGCTGGAAACACCATATATTTT. It translates to CASSDMAGNTIYF.

By share of the sample, this clone is medium-sized. Other DNA sequences in the same sample also yield this CDR3. The V call is TRBV27, the J call TRBJ2-1; TRBD2 is a possible D gene (6 bases). Germline V CDR1 and CDR2: MNHEY, SMNVEV (reference sequence). V lost 7 bases to trimming and J lost 2 bases, with 12 bases between them. CDR3 length: 14 residues. The DNA for the CDR3 is TGTGCCAGCATTTCAGCGGGCGCCTACAATGAGCAGTTCTTC. Its protein is CASISAGAYNEQFF.